One sample yielded the 21 T cell receptor beta chains listed below, sequenced in a study of identical twins. TCRdb independently ran MiXCR on the 5' RACE reads; one entry per CDR3 protein. This table has 500,000 to 600,000 distinct CDR3 sequences, about 20% appearing once. This sample also belongs to another study, concerning T cells expressing NK-cell markers.

Sequenced: CD4+ T cells sorted from blood. These receptors all stem from a woman aged 18 to 35 in good health.

This clonotype was found many times. This chain uses TRBV20-1 with TRBJ2-1, with D unresolved. This CDR3 has 12 residues. The germline V gene encodes CDR1 DFQATT and CDR2 SNEGSKA (reference sequence). Deletions cut 7 bases from V and 7 bases from J, with 14 bases between. The chain's CDR3 is CSVIERGNEQFF. CDR3 sequence (DNA): TGCAGTGTCATTGAGCGTGGAAATGAGCAGTTCTTC.

The rearrangement links TRBV6-1 to TRBJ2-3; tentatively, D is TRBD2 (5 bases). Germline-derived CDR1 and CDR2 are MNHNS and SASEGT. There are 15 residues in the CDR3. Trimming shortened V by 7 bases and J by 2 bases, and 16 bases separated the two germline ends. In nucleotides, the CDR3 is TGTGCCAGCACGAAGTCTGGACTGACCACAGATACGCAGTATTTT. Its protein is CASTKSGLTTDTQYF.

The chain has TRBV4-2 and TRBJ2-2; a possible D gene is TRBD2 (7 bases). V was trimmed by 0 bases and J by 6 bases, leaving 11 bases between them. There are 15 residues in the CDR3. Germline CDR1 LGHNA, CDR2 YNFKEQ. This CDR3 reads CASSQDGGPSGELFF. CDR3 DNA sequence: TGTGCCAGCAGCCAAGACGGGGGGCCCTCCGGGGAGCTGTTTTTT.

This clonotype appeared many times. The CDR3 region has the DNA TGTGCCAGCAGGTCGAGCGGGGGAAGCACAGATACGCAGTATTTT. Its translation: CASRSSGGSTDTQYF. The gene calls are TRBV5-4 and TRBJ2-3; 8 positions agree with TRBD2. Germline CDR1 reads SGHNT; CDR2 reads YYREEE (reference sequence). The CDR3 is made up of 15 amino acids. The J segment lost 0 bases and the V segment lost 5 bases, leaving 5 bases of the junction unmatched.

The V and J genes are TRBV4-1 and TRBJ2-7; 8 bases agree with TRBD1. This CDR3 region has 14 residues. Per germline, CDR1 MGHRA and CDR2 YSYEKL. V lost 1 base to trimming and J lost 3 bases; unmatched junction nucleotides: 2. DNA of the CDR3: TGCGCCAGCAGCCAAGGGACAGGGATCTACGAGCAGTACTTC. Amino acids: CASSQGTGIYEQYF.

The rearrangement links TRBV4-2 to TRBJ2-6, with TRBD2 identical over 13 bases. The CDR3 consists of 20 residues. After removal of 4 bases from V and 2 bases from J, the junction contained 11 bases not matched to a gene. Germline-derived CDR1 and CDR2 are LGHNA and YNFKEQ. CDR3 amino acids: CASSPYMELAGGAGANVLTF. CDR3 DNA: TGTGCCAGCAGCCCCTATATGGAACTAGCGGGAGGGGCTGGGGCCAACGTCCTGACTTTC.

This clonotype turned up a few times. The rearrangement joins TRBV11-2 to TRBJ1-2; no firm D call. CDR3 length: 13 amino acids. The germline V gene encodes CDR1 SGHAT and CDR2 FQNNGV. V was shortened by 5 bases and J by 5 bases, with 12 bases between the two germline ends. CDR3 nucleotides: TGTGCCAGCAGCCCCCTTGGCCGTTATGGCTACACCTTC. It codes for CASSPLGRYGYTF.

The chain links TRBV11-2 to TRBJ2-1; D not resolved. Germline lookup yields CDR1 SGHAT and CDR2 FQNNGV. Trimming removed 3 bases at V and 6 bases at J, with 18 bases between. This CDR3 comprises 16 residues. CDR3 DNA: TGTGCCAGCAGCTTTCTGGGCCTCCGAAATGGCAATGAGCAGTTCTTC. Translated, it gives CASSFLGLRNGNEQFF.

This clonotype was picked up a small number of times. The V gene is TRBV6-2 or TRBV6-3, the J gene TRBJ1-1, with 9 positions matching TRBD1. CDR3 length: 15 residues. The trim removed 8 bases at V and 4 bases at J, leaving 11 bases unmatched. Looked up from germline, CDR1 is MNHEY and CDR2 is SVGEGT. The chain's CDR3 is CASHQDRGMGTEAFF. The CDR3 coding sequence is TGTGCCAGCCACCAGGACAGGGGAATGGGCACTGAAGCTTTCTTT.

The rearrangement uses TRBV12-3 or TRBV12-4 and TRBJ1-1; possible D gene TRBD1, 6 bases. The CDR3 has 14 amino acids. Trimming removed 7 bases at V and 4 bases at J, with 16 bases between. The CDR3 DNA reads as TGTGCCAGCATCTTAGGGGGATCGAGCACTGAAGCTTTCTTT. Amino acid sequence: CASILGGSSTEAFF.

The chain uses TRBV7-9 and TRBJ1-1; D is ambiguous. The CDR3 has 14 amino acids. V was trimmed by 6 bases and J by 3 bases, leaving 14 bases between them. Germline V gene lookup returns CDR1 SEHNR and CDR2 FQNEAQ (reference sequence). The DNA of the CDR3 is TGTGCCAGCAGGACCGGCGGCCTGGACACTGAAGCTTTCTTT. Its protein product is CASRTGGLDTEAFF.

The chain joins TRBV5-1 to TRBJ2-5; a possible D gene is TRBD2 (5 bases). The CDR3 length is 14 residues. Germline CDR1 reads SGHRS; CDR2 reads YFSETQ. Trimming shortened V by 0 bases and J by 5 bases, and 11 bases separated the two germline ends. The CDR3 DNA sequence: TGCGCCAGCAGCTTGGTGAGAGGGAAGGAGACCCAGTACTTC. Translated, it gives CASSLVRGKETQYF. Full variable domain (missing parts from reference TRBV5-1 and TRBJ2-5): KAGVTQTPRYLIKTRGQQVTLSCSPISGHRSVSWYQQTPGQGLQFLFEYFSETQRNKGNFPGRFSGRQFSNSRSEMNVSTLELGDSALYLCASSLVRGKETQYFGPGTRLLVL.

The rearrangement uses TRBV20-1 and TRBJ2-5; TRBD2 might be the D (6 bases). This CDR3 comprises 12 residues. V gave up 3 bases and J gave up 5 bases, with 10 bases separating them. Germline V gene data show CDR1 as DFQATT and CDR2 as SNEGSKA (reference sequence). For the CDR3, the DNA is TGCAGTGCTAGGATAAGCGGGGAGACCCAGTACTTC. Its translation is CSARISGETQYF.

The table lists this clonotype with a few counts. The rearrangement joins TRBV20-1 to TRBJ2-3; no clear D gene. With 3 bases removed from V and 0 bases from J, the gap between germline ends came to 13 bases. The CDR3 sequence is 15 residues long. Germline V gives CDR1 DFQATT, CDR2 SNEGSKA (reference sequence). This chain's CDR3 is CSASERLSSTDTQYF. The CDR3 region has the DNA TGCAGTGCTAGTGAACGGTTATCTAGCACAGATACGCAGTATTTT.

The V and J genes are TRBV5-1 and TRBJ2-7; perhaps TRBD1 as D (6 bases). From germline, CDR1 is SGHRS and CDR2 YFSETQ. The CDR3 extends over 14 amino acids. The V end lost 4 bases, the J end lost 2 bases, and 13 bases lay between the germline ends. The CDR3 DNA is TGCGCCAGCAGCCCCCAGGGGTCCACCTACGAGCAGTACTTC. Residues: CASSPQGSTYEQYF.

The CDR3 nucleotides read TGTGCCAGCAGCGCGGGGTGGCCGTTTGCAGAGACCCAGTACTTC. Translated: CASSAGWPFAETQYF. The rearrangement links TRBV9 to TRBJ2-5; possible D gene TRBD2, 5 bases. This CDR3 has 15 residues. CDR1 and CDR2 (germline): SGDLS, YYNGEE. The germline V and J ends were trimmed by 3 bases and 4 bases, with 16 bases remaining between them. Full variable domain (remainder filled in from reference TRBV9 and TRBJ2-5): DSGVTQTPKHLITATGQRVTLRCSPRSGDLSVYWYQQSLDQGLQFLIQYYNGEERAKGNILERFSAQQFPDLHSELNLSSLELGDSALYFCASSAGWPFAETQYFGPGTRLLVL.

V gene TRBV9 combines with J gene TRBJ2-1; D possibly corresponds to TRBD2 (5 bases). The V and J ends lost 0 bases and 2 bases respectively, with 15 bases between them. The CDR3 runs 17 residues. CDR1 and CDR2 (germline): SGDLS, YYNGEE. CDR3 loop: CASSVGGSARTYNEQFF. The CDR3 DNA is TGTGCCAGCAGCGTAGGAGGTAGCGCCCGAACCTACAATGAGCAGTTCTTC. The variable domain in full, with the rest retrieved from reference TRBV9 and TRBJ2-1, is DSGVTQTPKHLITATGQRVTLRCSPRSGDLSVYWYQQSLDQGLQFLIQYYNGEERAKGNILERFSAQQFPDLHSELNLSSLELGDSALYFCASSVGGSARTYNEQFFGPGTRLTVL.

This clonotype was observed a handful of times. CDR3 residues: CAWAPTNQPQHF. The CDR3 DNA is TGTGCCTGGGCCCCGACGAATCAGCCCCAGCATTTT. This sequence joins TRBV30 and TRBJ1-5; no clear D gene. CDR1 and CDR2 (germline): GTSNPN, SVGIG (reference sequence). The CDR3 spans 12 residues. V lost 5 bases and J 4 bases, leaving 9 bases between the germline ends. The variable domain in full, with the rest retrieved from reference TRBV30 and TRBJ1-5, is SQTIHQWPATLVQPVGSPLSLECTVEGTSNPNLYWYRQAAGRGLQLLFYSVGIGQISSEVPQNLSASRPQDRQFILSSKKLLLSDSGFYLCAWAPTNQPQHFGDGTRLSIL.

The rearrangement joins TRBV12-3 or TRBV12-4 to TRBJ2-7, with 11 nucleotides matching TRBD2. Trimming removed 4 bases from V and 0 bases from J; junction bases left unmatched: 2. The CDR3 totals 15 residues. CDR3 sequence reads: CASSSLAGGSYEQYF. CDR3 DNA: TGTGCCAGCAGTTCCCTAGCGGGAGGCTCCTACGAGCAGTACTTC.

The V call is TRBV20-1, the J call TRBJ2-5; TRBD2 matches at 8 bases. The CDR3 contains 15 residues. Germline CDR1 and CDR2: DFQATT and SNEGSKA (reference sequence). After removal of 5 bases from V and 5 bases from J, the junction contained 13 bases not matched to a gene. The CDR3 region has the DNA TGCAGTGCTCTCTCGCCGGGACTAGTCGGGGAGACCCAGTACTTC. It is translated as CSALSPGLVGETQYF.

The gene calls are TRBV5-6 and TRBJ2-3; D is ambiguous. This CDR3 is built from 11 residues. Trimming pared 1 base from V and 8 bases from J, leaving 5 bases between. Germline loops: CDR1 SGHDT, CDR2 YYEEEE. Here the CDR3 DNA reads TGTGCCAGCAGCTTGTGGGGTACGCAGTATTTT. This translates into CASSLWGTQYF.